The rows below give T cell receptor beta chains drawn from one sample of a study of cytomegalovirus exposure and HLA in healthy donors. Only in-frame clones appear in the TCRdb table, and some are missing; sequencing was by immunoSEQ multiplex PCR. The top ten clones hold 3.5% to 4% of a sample with about 59,000 clones, 80% of them seen once. Sequencing was carried out using PBMCs. The origin of the receptors is a woman aged 40 to 50 in good health and CMV-seronegative. CDR3s include the opening cysteine and the closing phenylalanine or tryptophan. Fields, in order: D gene, V gene, J gene, CDR3 protein. A D gene is named only where the DNA matches it firmly.

>TRBD1|TRBV5-1|TRBJ2-2
CASSWTGTVAGELFF
>-|TRBV7-8|TRBJ2-4
CASSSMSGVTKNIQYF
>-|TRBV28|TRBJ2-2
CASSLEQLGELFF
>TRBD1|TRBV5-1|TRBJ2-7
CASSVQGAQNEQYF
>-|TRBV4-2|TRBJ2-7
CASSPIGSGYEQYF
>-|TRBV5-1|TRBJ2-7
CASSSAPTGSYEQYF
>-|TRBV15|TRBJ2-3
CATSRETHFTDTQYF
>TRBD2|TRBV2|TRBJ2-5
CASQLAAKETQYF
>TRBD2|TRBV9|TRBJ2-3
CASSVRLAGDTDTQYF
>-|TRBV7-3|TRBJ2-1
CASSPTRLDEQFF
>TRBD1|TRBV28|TRBJ1-5
CASSAQGDQPQHF